The clone carrying this T cell receptor (beta chain) has only a few counts. Antigen: not known. Gene and germline names: mouse. The read falls 4 residues short of the CDR3 end, and the missing part is taken from the germline J gene. Other DNA variants within this sample encode the same CDR3. Extraction of RNA preceded its reverse transcription into cDNA, which served as the sequencing template. Sequencing used immunoSEQ multiplex PCR; TCRdb keeps in-frame clones, though not all of them. In total the sample includes around 290,000 clones, none of them seen once. The entry originates in a study of CD8+ T cells in alopecia areata. Whole-study context: Female approximately 6-11-week-old C3H/HeJ recipients received skin from approximately 6-12-month-old C3H/HeJ graft donors with spontaneous alopecia. Study findings and constraints: Alopecia totalis/universalis scalp especially showed more expanded CD8+ clones than normal scalp. Scalp sequencing also captures normal skin's resident alphabeta T cells.

A panel of CD4, CD8alpha, NKG2D, NKG2ACE and other markers served to sort pooled cutaneous lymph node cells. Germline assignment: CDR1 FNHDT and CDR2 SITEND (reference sequence). The CDR3 spans 13 residues. This clonotype was sampled from a C3H/HeJ mouse with alopecia areata. The mouse strain carries the MHC haplotype H2-k. The sample consisted of CD4+ T cells sorted from a lymph node. The rearrangement links TRBV19 to TRBJ2-7; 8 nucleotides match TRBD1. CDR3: CASSIRTGYEQYF. CDR3 bases read: TGTGCCAGCAGTATACGGACAGGGTAT.